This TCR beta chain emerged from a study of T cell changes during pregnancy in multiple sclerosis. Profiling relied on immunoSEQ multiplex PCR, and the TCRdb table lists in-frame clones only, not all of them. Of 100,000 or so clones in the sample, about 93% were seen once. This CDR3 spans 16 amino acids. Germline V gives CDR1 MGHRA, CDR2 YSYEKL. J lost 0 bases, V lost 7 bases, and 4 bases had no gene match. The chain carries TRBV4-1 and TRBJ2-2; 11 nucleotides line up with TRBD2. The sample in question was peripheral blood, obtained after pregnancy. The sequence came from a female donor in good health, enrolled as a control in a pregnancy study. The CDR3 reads CASKRLAGTNTGELFF. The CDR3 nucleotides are TGCGCCAGCAAACGACTAGCGGGGACGAACACCGGGGAGCTGTTTTTT.